Sequencing of this T cell receptor beta chain was carried out in a study of cytomegalovirus exposure and HLA in healthy donors (dated by TCRdb to about 2017). In terms of the full investigation: In an earlier analysis of around 540 of the donors, around 300 Gb of sequence data and about 110 million unique TCR beta sequences from roughly 180 million T cells were reported. About 300 gigabases of sequencing data and approximately 85 million unique TCR sequences were included in an early release covering several hundred HLA-typed donors. The genetic ancestry cluster associated with self-reported Caucasian donors included about four fifths of the roughly 360 genotyped donors. The aim of the study was to test whether cataloging public T cell receptors could identify signatures of past pathogen exposure. Using immunosequencing, the study profiled T cell repertoires from approximately 700 subjects and related those repertoires to cytomegalovirus serostatus. Besides the first cohort of roughly 640 subjects, a separate validation cohort made up of 90 to 150 different subjects was used. The study combined high-throughput TCR immunosequencing, statistical association of individual TCRs with disease status, and machine learning to predict cytomegalovirus infection status. A later analysis re-analyzed previously published TCR beta repertoires from roughly 690 donors and added high-resolution HLA genotyping to study TCR occurrence patterns. The later analysis used no new phenotypic data to find candidate immune exposures, relying instead on TCR beta sequences and their occurrence across donors. To decide whether each TCR beta V gene segment behaved as functional or pseudogenic, an earlier analysis of over 500 of the donors relied on high-throughput TCR beta sequencing. Donor age, sex, ethnicity and CMV serostatus were compiled together with the repertoire data. Genome-wide SNP genotypes for about 60% of the roughly 670 donors were used in a later genetic analysis, which treated that subset as a discovery cohort. Every repertoire in the discovery cohort had been generated on one and the same sequencing platform. HLA typing included class I and class II loci at four-digit resolution. Typing coverage varied by locus: roughly 629-640 donors for A, B, C, DRB1 and DQB1; 500 to 550 for DQA1; over 600 for DPA1; approximately 470 for DPB1. Roughly five DR-DQ haplotypes were treated as single units for association and clustering because of strong linkage in the cohort. Among some 410 genotyped donors of the cohort, an average of around 250,000 unique TCR beta nucleotide sequences was sequenced per donor, of which about 20% were non-productive. Broad study findings and their caveats: A later analysis associated roughly 17,000 TCR beta sequences with specific HLA alleles at a false discovery rate of 0.05. In vitro tests confirmed that a few of the cytomegalovirus-associated TCR beta chains recognize cytomegalovirus antigens. In a later genetic analysis, fewer N-insertions in productive TCRs were reported among donors in an Asian-associated ancestry cluster than the roughly 700-donor mean. An association between a missense DCLRE1C variant and V-gene and J-gene trimming of TCR beta chains was found in a later genetic analysis and replicated in an independent cohort. Sequencing depth was assumed to be roughly uniform across donors in the presence/absence analyses, though that assumption may not hold. A cluster of highly shared sequence variants was judged likely to be a technical artifact of the sequencing pipeline. A later analysis found that most CMV-associated TCR beta chains appeared HLA-restricted, with HLA associations seemingly driven largely by CMV exposure. Compared with equally common non-associated chains, HLA-associated TCR beta chains in a later analysis were more clonally expanded and had lower generation probabilities. According to a later analysis, parvovirus B19, influenza, CMV and Epstein-Barr virus appeared linked to several top co-occurrence clusters. Correlated functional status among segregating V segments might be attributable to linkage disequilibrium, but an unknown experimental factor could not be ruled out. Assigning TCR associations to individual alleles was difficult when HLA alleles, especially DR and DQ, strongly co-occurred. Because counts were too low, about 18 rarely observed V segments, including chromosome 9 orphons, were excluded from the earlier analysis of roughly 580 of the donors. The classifier was reported to diagnose cytomegalovirus status with high specificity and sensitivity in both the original and validation cohorts. A further reported finding was that TCR beta sequences accurately predicted the HLA-A and HLA-B alleles for most subjects in the first cohort. The study gave a list of 150 to 200 TCR beta chains associated with cytomegalovirus. In a later analysis, the rate of TCR association differed among HLA loci, with DRB1 alleles having the most associated TCRs and HLA-C alleles having the fewest. CMV serostatus was the only immune exposure information available for the cohort. In this cohort, only TCR beta chains were sequenced, and detectable features were limited by the absence of alpha or paired-chain data. Broadly in line with IMGT annotations, most TCR beta V segments showed up in productive rearrangements about 87% or about 30% of the time in an earlier analysis of around 600 of the donors. It was suggested by the authors that the approach could potentially be generalized to other disease states and immunological phenotypes. Because some donors lacked HLA typing at each locus, the association tests relied only on the typed subset. The 87-base-pair reads could not distinguish some IMGT-functional V segments, including TRBV6-2 and TRBV6-3, so those segments were excluded. Most TCR sequences were observed very rarely across donors, whereas some public TCRs were present in many individuals.

From the germline V gene (reference sequence), CDR1 is MNHNY and CDR2 is SVGAGI. Clipping removes 6 bases from V and 1 base from J, with 3 as the unmatched junction base count. Measured from the cysteine to the phenylalanine, the CDR3 is 15 residues long. Only the CDR3 DNA is retained, 45 bases long and in frame from the first base. In total, roughly 670 healthy bone marrow donors made up the cohort. At the time of sampling, every cohort member was nominally healthy, though immune exposures that went unrecorded were likely present. The donor tested CMV seropositive and was one of the 289 seropositive cohort members. Each donor provided a peripheral blood sample, and peripheral blood mononuclear cells were used for TCR beta sequencing. Genomic DNA was extracted from the blood cell samples with the Qiagen DNeasy Blood Extraction Kit. The method behind the library was the immunoSEQ multiplex PCR assay. For the multiplex PCR, a mixture combining 60 forward primers for TCR Vbeta segments and 13 reverse primers for TCR Jbeta segments was used. The CDR3 region of rearranged TCR beta genes was amplified from genomic DNA by a multiplex PCR assay. The Illumina HiSeq System was used to sequence the amplified TCR beta libraries as 87-base-pair reads. Per the original workflow: In a later analysis, 77 million or so unique TCR beta chains were counted across the approximately 670 repertoires, and roughly 10 million of these chains were shared by at least two donors. Raw reads were error-corrected and collapsed into unique sequences with a nearest-neighbor algorithm that merged closely related sequences to remove PCR and sequencing errors. To assign V, D and J gene segments, CDR3 sequences were aligned to IMGT reference sequences. Each retained sequence needed at least a six-nucleotide match to both a V gene segment and a J gene segment. A rearrangement was called productive if the CDR3 had no stop codons and remained in frame with V and J, and every other rearrangement was called non-productive. Following IMGT convention, CDR3 was defined as the stretch from the second conserved V-encoded cysteine up to the conserved J-encoded phenylalanine. In an earlier analysis of roughly 580 of the donors, sequences lacking an unambiguous match to a single V gene segment were excluded. In an earlier analysis of some 590 of the donors, V segments were called functional above 56.7% productive rearrangements and were called segregating when the between-donor standard deviation exceeded 5%. To diagnose cytomegalovirus status from the catalog of TCR beta chain sequences, a statistical classification framework was built. In a later analysis, TCR nucleotide sequences were compared against IMGT/GENE-DB human TR gene sequences so that V and J genes could be assigned. In a later analysis, CDR3 sequences and most-parsimonious VDJ recombination scenarios were assigned using the TCRdist pipeline. A later analysis defined each TCR beta chain by its CDR3 amino acid sequence plus V-gene family, and excluded reads lacking a unique V-gene family. A later analysis removed 550 to 700 highly shared, low-generation-probability nucleotide sequences to deal with suspected cross-contamination and a sequencing artifact. A later analysis calculated a clonal expansion index for each public chain from normalized within-repertoire ranks of inferred template counts. In a later analysis, generation probabilities were computed with a VDJ recombination model fitted to out-of-frame rearrangements, and the resulting probabilities were checked against IGoR. Hypergeometric tests were used in a later analysis to score TCR-TCR, TCR-HLA and TCR-CMV co-occurrence, with a repertoire-size bias correction applied to the TCR pairs. A later analysis estimated false discovery rates by permuting HLA or CMV assignments 20 times. In a later analysis, co-occurring TCRs were grouped using DBSCAN, with TCRdist sequence similarity added in when clustering inside HLA-allele-positive subsets. Repertoires with fewer than 30,000 or more than 120,000 public chains, plus five repertoires with anomalous nucleotide sharing, were excluded from co-occurrence clustering. Drawn from immuneACCESS, this table holds only the in-frame rearrangements with V and J called that TCRdb kept. Clones are partly lost; checked studies trace under half to an unresolved V gene and leave the rest unexplained. V and J calls and clone size are those listed in that table; D and trimming were worked out from the DNA. This sample gives about 120,000 clones in total; around three quarters of them show up just once. Roughly 3.3% of the sample is held by the ten biggest clonotypes.

Only a few counts were recorded for this clone. What this receptor recognizes is not known. Base qualities are not provided; no much larger clone lies one nucleotide away. This sequence uses TRBV6-6 and TRBJ2-4; 10 central nucleotides agree with TRBD2. The sequenced sample was PBMCs. This TCR was sampled from a woman in her twenties or thirties in good health and CMV-seropositive. The CDR3 here reads CASSERGGAKNIQYF. The sequenced DNA: TGTGCCAGCAGCGAGCGGGGGGGTGCCAAAAACATTCAGTACTTC.